This T cell receptor beta chain stems from a study of blood T cell repertoires in COVID-19. As for the study in general: Both acute and convalescent COVID-19 samples were obtained from the United States, Italy and Spain. The cDNA or gDNA used as material had been derived from T cells, B-cell-depleted T cells, or PBMCs.

Germline lookup yields CDR1 LGHNA and CDR2 YNFKEQ. This CDR3 has 13 amino acids. V was trimmed by 1 base and J by 5 bases, leaving 8 bases between them. Authors' processing steps: Reference gene primer amplification gave estimated nucleated cell counts. Sequencing was performed with immunoSEQ multiplex PCR; in TCRdb, only in-frame clones are kept and a portion is missing. The D gene and trimming were derived from the DNA, and the V and J assignments and clone size from that table. The data show about 220,000 clones, less than 90% seen once. The gene calls are TRBV4-2 and TRBJ1-2, with D tentatively TRBD1 (6 bases). What was sequenced was peripheral blood. The clonotype comes from a man aged 25 to 45 with active or convalescent COVID-19. Here the CDR3 reads CASSQATGYGYTF. The CDR3, as DNA: TGTGCCAGCAGCCAAGCGACAGGATATGGCTACACCTTC.